The next 25 T cell receptor beta chains were all read from a single sample in a study of cytomegalovirus exposure and HLA in healthy donors. PCR used 60 Vbeta primers and 13 Jbeta primers. The data were produced by immunoSEQ multiplex PCR, yet TCRdb's version contains in-frame clones alone and is incomplete. Of around 180,000 clones in the sample, around 81% are singletons; the top ten hold around 2.1%. What was sequenced was PBMCs. These receptors all come from a woman aged 18-35 years in good health and CMV-seropositive.

Of note for this clone: Additional DNA sequences in this sample encode the identical CDR3. CDR3 nucleotide sequence: TGTGCCAGCAGCTTACCCGCGACGGGTGAACAGTTCTTC. Residues: CASSLPATGEQFF. The chain carries TRBV7-9 and TRBJ2-1; D unclear. CDR1 and CDR2 from the germline V gene are SEHNR and FQNEAQ (reference sequence). Trimming took off 2 bases at V and 13 bases at J, with 15 bases between the two ends. The CDR3 has 13 residues.

This clone was picked up one time. The chain joins TRBV9 to TRBJ2-7, with 7 bases fitting TRBD1. Germline V gives CDR1 SGDLS, CDR2 YYNGEE. CDR3 size: 17 residues. The V gene end was trimmed by 4 bases and the J gene end by 3 bases; junction bases not matched to a gene: 16. This CDR3 is CASSPNPRGPAFYEQYF. As DNA, the CDR3 is TGTGCCAGCAGCCCCAACCCTAGGGGGCCAGCATTCTACGAGCAGTACTTC.

The chain employs TRBV2 and TRBJ1-2; D is possibly TRBD1 (5 bases). This CDR3 has 16 residues. Trimming took 2 bases from V and 1 from J, leaving 14 bases between them. CDR1 and CDR2 from the germline V gene are SNHLY and FYNNEI. The CDR3 sequence is CASSETAGPVNYGYTF. In DNA form, the CDR3 reads TGTGCCAGCAGTGAAACCGCAGGGCCGGTTAACTATGGCTACACCTTC.

As regards this clone: The germline gene is not matched at one end of the junction; a read error may be the cause. The J gene is TRBJ2-7, the V gene TRBV6-1; 9 bases line up with TRBD1. The CDR3 consists of 12 residues. Germline-derived CDR1 and CDR2 are MNHNS and SASEGT. The CDR3 protein is CASSENSGTGNF. The CDR3 nucleotides read TGTGCCAGCAGTGAAAATTCCGGGACAGGGAACTTC.

This clone has only one observation. V and J are TRBV6-1 and TRBJ1-5, with D unresolved. Trimming took 8 bases from V and 0 from J, leaving 11 bases between them. CDR3 length: 14 residues. Germline CDR1 MNHNS, CDR2 SASEGT. CDR3 sequence reads: CASLSAYSNQPQHF. CDR3 DNA: TGTGCCAGCCTTAGCGCCTATAGCAATCAGCCCCAGCATTTT.

This clone was observed once. The V and J genes are TRBV6-6 and TRBJ2-2; 7 nucleotides agree with TRBD1. The CDR3 totals 15 residues. Germline CDR1 MNHNY, CDR2 SVGAGI (reference sequence). V shed 6 bases and J 3 bases; nucleotides not matched to a gene: 7. For the CDR3, the DNA is TGTGCCAGCAGGAGACAGGGTGTCGACACCGGGGAGCTGTTTTTT. Protein: CASRRQGVDTGELFF.

J is TRBJ1-5 and V is TRBV7-3; TRBD1 matches at 7 bases. The junction had 12 bases not matched to a gene; V was cut back by 7 bases and J by 0 bases. CDR1 and CDR2 from the germline V gene are SGHTA and FQGTGA. This CDR3 contains 17 residues. CDR3 amino acids: CASNKTGLCYSNQPQHF. Written as DNA, the CDR3 is TGTGCCAGCAACAAGACAGGGCTCTGCTATAGCAATCAGCCCCAGCATTTT.

The CDR3 sequence: CAWSQGDEQFF. The CDR3 region has the DNA TGTGCCTGGAGCCAGGGGGATGAGCAGTTCTTC. The rearrangement links TRBV30 to TRBJ2-1; the match to TRBD1 covers 7 bases. The germline gives CDR1 GTSNPN, CDR2 SVGIG (reference sequence). This CDR3 has 11 residues. V dropped 3 bases and J dropped 8; count of bases not matched to a gene: 1.

The rearrangement links TRBV10-3 to TRBJ2-7; a possible D gene is TRBD2 (7 bases). This CDR3 has 12 residues. Germline V gene sequence: CDR1 ENHRY, CDR2 SYGVKD. Trimming left V 6 bases short and J 6 bases short, with 12 bases between. The chain's CDR3 is CAISREGVEQYV. CDR3 coding DNA: TGTGCCATCAGCAGGGAGGGGGTCGAGCAGTACGTC.

The chain carries TRBV5-6 and TRBJ1-1; TRBD1 is a possible D gene (5 bases). Trimming removed 1 base from V and 2 bases from J, with 9 bases in between. Germline V gives CDR1 SGHDT, CDR2 YYEEEE. The CDR3 sequence is 14 residues long. The CDR3 DNA sequence: TGTGCCAGCAGCTTGCCAGGGCCAAACACTGAAGCTTTCTTT. Its protein product is CASSLPGPNTEAFF.

The V and J genes are TRBV2 and TRBJ2-5; D not certain. This CDR3 is 11 amino acids long. V shed 6 bases and J shed 5 bases, with 7 bases lying between them. Germline V lookup: CDR1 SNHLY, CDR2 FYNNEI. CDR3 DNA sequence: TGTGCCAGCAGAGCTGAGGAGACCCAGTACTTC. This sequence encodes CASRAEETQYF.

As for this clone: The same CDR3 is also encoded by other DNA sequences in this sample. The V and J genes are TRBV5-1 and TRBJ2-5; D uncertain. Germline V lookup: CDR1 SGHRS, CDR2 YFSETQ. The CDR3 has 13 amino acids. Trimming stripped 0 bases from V and 2 bases from J, with 5 bases between. CDR3 nucleotides: TGCGCCAGCAGCTTGGGGCAGCAAGAGACCCAGTACTTC. It encodes CASSLGQQETQYF.

V gene TRBV2 combines with J gene TRBJ2-7; TRBD1 aligns across 12 bases. Germline lookup yields CDR1 SNHLY and CDR2 FYNNEI. V was pared by 4 bases and J by 5 bases, with 6 bases of the junction left unmatched. The CDR3 loop spans 15 amino acids. The DNA of the CDR3 is TGTGCCAGCAGTGTTTCGGGACAGGGGGCAAACGAGCAGTACGTC. Protein sequence: CASSVSGQGANEQYV.

This clone appeared once. This chain connects TRBV6-1 to TRBJ1-1, with a tentative D call TRBD1 (6 bases). Trimming removed 1 base at V and 3 bases at J, with 12 bases between. The germline gives CDR1 MNHNS, CDR2 SASEGT. The CDR3 is 15 residues long. CDR3 residues: CASSEGRDTYTEAFF. The DNA for the CDR3 is TGTGCCAGCAGTGAAGGACGGGACACCTACACTGAAGCTTTCTTT.

The chain is built from TRBV4-1 and TRBJ2-7; 7 nucleotides agree with TRBD1. CDR3 size: 17 residues. V shed 2 bases and J 6 bases; nucleotides not matched to a gene: 16. Germline CDR1 reads MGHRA; CDR2 reads YSYEKL. The CDR3 DNA sequence: TGCGCCAGCAGCCAATTCGGTGGTGAGGGGGCTGGAGTCGAGCAGTACTTC. It yields the protein CASSQFGGEGAGVEQYF.

This chain joins TRBV6-5 and TRBJ1-2; the D gene is possibly TRBD1 (6 bases). Trimming took 6 bases from V and 7 from J, leaving 15 bases between them. The CDR3 extends over 13 amino acids. Germline CDR1 and CDR2: MNHEY and SVGAGI. CDR3 sequence: CASSQTGLAGYTF. CDR3 bases: TGTGCCAGCAGCCAGACAGGACTTGCTGGCTACACCTTC.

The CDR3 here is CASSRAPVNSPLHF. The CDR3 coding sequence is TGTGCCAGTAGTAGGGCACCGGTAAATTCACCCCTCCACTTT. The rearrangement joins TRBV19 to TRBJ1-6, with unresolved D. The CDR3 contains 14 residues. V gave up 4 bases and J gave up 7 bases, with 11 bases separating them. Germline CDR1 reads LNHDA; CDR2 reads SQIVND (reference sequence). Drawing the rest from reference TRBV19 and TRBJ1-6, the complete variable domain is DGGITQSPKYLFRKEGQNVTLSCEQNLNHDAMYWYRQDPGQGLRLIYYSQIVNDFQKGDIAEGYSVSREKKESFPLTVTSAQKNPTAFYLCASSRAPVNSPLHFGNGTRLTVT.

This chain joins TRBV5-1 and TRBJ1-1, with 9 positions matching TRBD1. This CDR3 contains 14 residues. Germline CDR1 and CDR2: SGHRS and YFSETQ. V shed 4 bases and J 8 bases; nucleotides not matched to a gene: 9. DNA for the CDR3: TGCGCCAGCAGCCCCGCCGGGACAGGGCAGGAAGCTTTCTTT. Translated: CASSPAGTGQEAFF.

This clone occurred once. This chain joins TRBV7-3 and TRBJ2-3; 13 positions agree with TRBD2. This CDR3 region has 19 residues. The V and J ends lost 4 bases and 3 bases, in that order; junction bases with no gene match: 13. Germline V lookup: CDR1 SGHTA, CDR2 FQGTGA. Here the CDR3 reads CASSSRLAGGRGFTDTQYF. DNA of the CDR3: TGTGCCAGCAGCTCGCGACTAGCGGGGGGCCGGGGGTTTACAGATACGCAGTATTTT.

This rearrangement joins TRBV4-3 to TRBJ1-1; a weak D match, TRBD1 (5 bases). Germline V gene data show CDR1 as LGHNA and CDR2 as YSLEER. Trimming cost V 3 bases and J 0 bases, with 14 bases left between them. The CDR3 is 16 residues long. Here the CDR3 DNA reads TGCGCCAGCAGCCAGGCAGGGTATAGTATGAACACTGAAGCTTTCTTT. This encodes CASSQAGYSMNTEAFF.

This chain connects TRBV6-5 to TRBJ1-6; TRBD1 agrees at 9 bases. Losses at the gene ends were 7 bases for V and 7 bases for J; bases not matched to a gene: 8. CDR1 and CDR2 from the germline V gene are MNHEY and SVGAGI. The CDR3 contains 15 residues. The CDR3 loop is CASTQDRGPNSPLHF. CDR3 sequence (DNA): TGTGCCAGCACCCAGGACAGGGGCCCCAATTCACCCCTCCACTTT.

This rearrangement joins TRBV10-1 to TRBJ2-1; 10 nucleotides line up with TRBD2. V was clipped by 5 bases and J by 6 bases; unmatched bases: 7. CDR3 length equals 15 residues. CDR1 and CDR2 (germline): WNHNN, SYGVQD (reference sequence). The CDR3 reads CASSISGGTGNEQFF. The DNA for the CDR3 is TGCGCCAGCAGTATTAGCGGGGGGACCGGCAATGAGCAGTTCTTC.

This rearrangement joins TRBV11-2 to TRBJ2-5, with 10 nucleotides matching TRBD1. The CDR3 contains 13 residues. In germline, CDR1 is SGHAT, CDR2 FQNNGV. Losses at the gene ends were 4 bases for V and 5 bases for J; bases not matched to a gene: 1. CDR3 in DNA: TGTGCCAGCAGCTCGGGACAGGGGGAGACCCAGTACTTC. Its protein is CASSSGQGETQYF.

This clone was detected once. The chain carries TRBV16 and TRBJ2-7; no firm D call. The V gene lost 0 bases and the J gene lost 7 bases, with 7 bases spanning the gap. The CDR3 runs 12 residues. Looked up from germline, CDR1 is KGHSY and CDR2 is FQNENV. The CDR3 bases are TGTGCCAGCAGCCAATCAGCCCATGAGCAGTACTTC. Its protein is CASSQSAHEQYF.

In this sample, this clone turned up a few times. The chain is built from TRBV2 and TRBJ2-5; perhaps TRBD1 as D (5 bases). This CDR3 is built from 14 residues. Trimming removed 6 bases at V and 1 base at J, with 12 bases between. The germline V gene has CDR1 SNHLY and CDR2 FYNNEI. CDR3 bases: TGTGCCAGCAGGGCCCGACAGCCCCAAGAGACCCAGTACTTC. Protein product: CASRARQPQETQYF.